Detailed here is one T cell receptor (beta chain). This entry belongs to a study of Ad26.COV2.S vaccination and SARS-CoV-2 variants. Study overall: The study gave Ad26.COV2.S intramuscularly, once or twice 56 days apart.

Using immunoSEQ multiplex PCR, the repertoire was profiled, and TCRdb retains in-frame clones only, with some absent. The repertoire includes some 400,000 clones, approximately 90% of them detected once, and under 2% sits in the top ten. Treatment of the sample: around 19 received Ad26.COV2.S at low or high dose, single or two shots; 5 received placebo; per-sample allocation not given. The investigators took samples on day 63 after the first vaccine or placebo injection. Germline V gene sequence: CDR1 MNHEY, CDR2 SMNVEV (reference sequence). The CDR3 runs 16 residues. Trimming removed 5 bases from V and 0 bases from J, with 15 bases in between.

Material: peripheral blood, obtained in a trial of Ad26.COV2.S vaccine versus placebo. The sequence was collected from a person aged 18-60 years who received the Ad26.COV2.S COVID-19 vaccine or a placebo. This chain uses TRBV27 with TRBJ2-3; D not resolved. CDR3 nucleotides: TGTGCCAGCAGTGAGATTGGACCACCGAGCACAGATACGCAGTATTTT. It specifies CASSEIGPPSTDTQYF.